Shown below are 22 T cell receptor beta chains from a single sample sequenced in a study of T cell responses to AZD1222 COVID-19 vaccine. Only in-frame clones appear in the TCRdb table, and some are missing; sequencing was by immunoSEQ multiplex PCR. Of some 130,000 clones in the sample, 90% were seen once. The material sequenced was peripheral blood, taken on day 0 of AZD1222 vaccination. The receptors were sampled from an adult in good health.

This clone was counted between two and nine times. The J gene is TRBJ1-1, the V gene TRBV18; 7 bases line up with TRBD1. Germline V lookup: CDR1 KGHSH, CDR2 LQKENI. This CDR3 is 18 amino acids long. V gave up 4 bases and J gave up 0 bases; unmatched junction bases: 14. The CDR3 nucleotides are TGTGCCAGCTCACTTCGCTACCGGGACAGTAATATGAACACTGAAGCTTTCTTT. Translating gives CASSLRYRDSNMNTEAFF.

This clone was counted a few times. This sample includes further DNA sequences coding for the same CDR3. The chain joins TRBV9 to TRBJ1-1; no definite D call. Germline CDR1 is SGDLS and CDR2 is YYNGEE. The CDR3 totals 14 residues. Trimming took 3 bases from V and 1 from J, leaving 10 bases between them. CDR3 in DNA: TGTGCCAGCAGCGCCGGCGGCGGGAACACTGAAGCTTTCTTT. Protein: CASSAGGGNTEAFF.

V gene TRBV6-5 combines with J gene TRBJ1-1, with TRBD1 as a possible D gene (5 bases). The germline V gene has CDR1 MNHEY and CDR2 SVGAGI. This CDR3 contains 15 residues. Trimming took off 6 bases at V and 2 bases at J, with 16 bases between the two ends. The CDR3 here is CASSNGDGGNTEAFF. CDR3 bases: TGTGCCAGCAGCAACGGGGACGGTGGCAACACTGAAGCTTTCTTT.

The chain employs TRBV30 and TRBJ1-2, with D maybe TRBD1 (6 bases). The CDR3 sequence is 15 residues long. The germline gives CDR1 GTSNPN, CDR2 SVGIG (reference sequence). V lost 0 bases to trimming and J lost 5 bases, with 16 bases between them. CDR3 loop: CAWSVHSGERYGYTF. The CDR3, as DNA: TGTGCCTGGAGTGTACATTCAGGGGAGAGGTATGGCTACACCTTC.

The chain joins TRBV7-8 to TRBJ2-7; D gene uncertain. Germline V lookup: CDR1 SGHVS, CDR2 FQNEAQ. Deletions cut 6 bases from V and 0 bases from J, with 9 bases between. This CDR3 region has 13 residues. The CDR3 here is CASSGVPSYEQYF. The CDR3 DNA reads TGTGCCAGCAGTGGAGTCCCCTCCTACGAGCAGTACTTC.

The rearrangement uses TRBV24-1 and TRBJ2-2; D is perhaps TRBD2 (5 bases). V was pared by 5 bases and J by 5 bases, with 23 bases between. This CDR3 region has 18 residues. Germline CDR1 and CDR2: KGHDR and SFDVKD. The CDR3 coding sequence is TGTGCCACCAGTGGAAGTAAAGGGAGTAGCCTGGGAACCGGGGAGCTGTTTTTT. It codes for CATSGSKGSSLGTGELFF.

The chain couples TRBV10-2 to TRBJ1-2; D remains ambiguous. CDR1 is WSHSY and CDR2 is SAAADI in the germline V gene. The ends were cut back, 2 bases at V and 1 base at J, with 8 bases in the middle. This CDR3 is built from 14 residues. CDR3 amino acids: CASSEETLNYGYTF. The CDR3 region has the DNA TGCGCCAGCAGTGAGGAAACACTTAACTATGGCTACACCTTC.

The chain joins TRBV5-1 to TRBJ2-7; 7 bases line up with TRBD1. This CDR3 comprises 13 residues. The junction had 8 bases not matched to a gene; V was cut back by 7 bases and J by 4 bases. Germline V CDR1 and CDR2: SGHRS, YFSETQ. This chain's CDR3 is CASGSGGWYEQYF. As DNA, the CDR3 is TGCGCCAGCGGTTCAGGGGGTTGGTACGAGCAGTACTTC.

The chain uses TRBV28 and TRBJ1-6, with 9 bases that match TRBD1. Trimming removed 4 bases from V and 0 bases from J; junction bases left unmatched: 10. This CDR3 contains 19 residues. Germline-derived CDR1 and CDR2 are MDHEN and SYDVKM. CDR3 bases: TGTGCCAGCAGTTCTTTTGGGACAGGGACTAGCTCCTATAATTCACCCCTCCACTTT. Residues: CASSSFGTGTSSYNSPLHF. The full variable domain, in which reference TRBV28 and TRBJ1-6 provide the parts outside the CDR3, is DVKVTQSSRYLVKRTGEKVFLECVQDMDHENMFWYRQDPGLGLRLIYFSYDVKMKEKGDIPEGYSVSREKKERFSLILESASTNQTSMYLCASSSFGTGTSSYNSPLHFGNGTRLTVT.

V is TRBV27 and J is TRBJ1-6; 8 bases match TRBD1. V trimming: 6 bases; J trimming: 7 bases; junction bases outside the gene matches: 5. The CDR3 totals 14 residues. CDR1 is MNHEY and CDR2 is SMNVEV in the germline V gene (reference sequence). As DNA, the CDR3 is TGTGCCAGCAGGGAGCAGGGGGCGAATTCACCCCTCCACTTT. As protein: CASREQGANSPLHF.

V and J are TRBV6-5 and TRBJ1-4, with 9 bases lining up with TRBD1. V was clipped by 6 bases and J by 7 bases; unmatched bases: 6. This CDR3 contains 14 residues. The germline gives CDR1 MNHEY, CDR2 SVGAGI. The CDR3 coding sequence is TGTGCCAGCAGCCTGATGACAGGGGGTGAAAAACTGTTTTTT. This codes for CASSLMTGGEKLFF.

The J gene is TRBJ2-7, the V gene TRBV19; tentative D call: TRBD1 (6 bases). Trimming removed 3 bases at V and 5 bases at J, with 11 bases between. The CDR3 extends over 13 amino acids. The germline gives CDR1 LNHDA, CDR2 SQIVND (reference sequence). CDR3 nucleotide sequence: TGTGCCAGTAGTATTGGGACATACAACGAGCAGTACTTC. It codes for CASSIGTYNEQYF.

This rearrangement joins TRBV9 to TRBJ1-6; maybe TRBD1 (6 bases). Germline V lookup: CDR1 SGDLS, CDR2 YYNGEE. Trimming removed 0 bases from V and 6 bases from J, with 10 bases in between. CDR3 size: 15 residues. The CDR3 is CASSVVGGGNSPLHF. The CDR3 DNA reads TGTGCCAGCAGCGTAGTAGGGGGAGGTAATTCACCCCTCCACTTT. Using reference TRBV9 and TRBJ1-6 for the parts outside the CDR3, the full variable domain is DSGVTQTPKHLITATGQRVTLRCSPRSGDLSVYWYQQSLDQGLQFLIQYYNGEERAKGNILERFSAQQFPDLHSELNLSSLELGDSALYFCASSVVGGGNSPLHFGNGTRLTVT.

The chain carries TRBV7-2 and TRBJ1-3; 7 nucleotides agree with TRBD1. This CDR3 has 16 amino acids. V shed 1 base, J shed 3 bases, and the junction held 6 bases outside the gene matches. Germline CDR1 reads SGHTA; CDR2 reads FQGNSA. For the CDR3, the DNA is TGTGCCAGCAGCTTAGGGACAGGTTCAAGTGGAAACACCATATATTTT. Its translation: CASSLGTGSSGNTIYF.

The chain joins TRBV6-4 to TRBJ1-6, with 7 positions matching TRBD1. From germline, CDR1 is MRHNA and CDR2 SNTAGT. The junction had 2 bases not matched to a gene; V was cut back by 2 bases and J by 7 bases. This CDR3 is built from 14 residues. The CDR3 coding sequence is TGTGCCAGCAGTGACGGACAGGCAAATTCACCCCTCCACTTT. This sequence encodes CASSDGQANSPLHF.

CDR3 residues: CASTLGAGSYEQYF. As DNA, the CDR3 is TGTGCCAGCACCCTGGGGGCGGGGTCCTACGAGCAGTACTTC. The V gene is TRBV9, the J gene TRBJ2-7; the D call may be TRBD1 or TRBD2 (6 bases each). Germline V gene data show CDR1 as SGDLS and CDR2 as YYNGEE. V was shortened by 6 bases and J by 1 base, with 14 bases between the two germline ends. This CDR3 contains 14 residues.

This clone appeared once. V usage is TRBV4-2 and J usage is TRBJ1-1; TRBD1 matches at 8 bases. Germline loops: CDR1 LGHNA, CDR2 YNFKEQ. Germline trimming cut 0 bases from V and 1 base from J; bases unmatched to any gene: 4. CDR3 length: 16 residues. For the CDR3, the DNA is TGTGCCAGCAGCCAAGACTCCGGGACAGGGAACACTGAAGCTTTCTTT. Its protein product is CASSQDSGTGNTEAFF.

The chain combines TRBV7-2 with TRBJ1-6; weak D call: TRBD1 (6 bases). In germline, CDR1 is SGHTA, CDR2 FQGNSA. V was shortened by 0 bases and J by 7 bases, with 13 bases between the two germline ends. This CDR3 contains 16 residues. CDR3 protein: CASSLAVTGLNSPLHF. The DNA of the CDR3 is TGTGCCAGCAGCTTAGCGGTGACAGGTTTGAATTCACCCCTCCACTTT.

The chain links TRBV11-1 to TRBJ2-1; D gene unclear. Germline loops: CDR1 SGHAT, CDR2 FQDESV (reference sequence). CDR3 length equals 15 residues. Between the trimmed V and J ends, which lost 7 bases and 0 bases, there was a span of 13 bases. The CDR3 region is CASTHDFSSYNEQFF. The DNA for the CDR3 is TGTGCCAGCACCCATGACTTCAGCTCCTACAATGAGCAGTTCTTC.

V and J are TRBV28 and TRBJ2-7; 7 bases line up with TRBD1. The germline V gene has CDR1 MDHEN and CDR2 SYDVKM. The CDR3 length is 13 residues. Trimming at V came to 7 bases and at J to 0 bases, leaving 3 bases not matched to a gene. CDR3 amino acids: CASTSGGSYEQYF. The DNA for the CDR3 is TGTGCCAGCACCTCAGGGGGCTCCTACGAGCAGTACTTC.

This clone has just a few counts. The chain carries TRBV28 and TRBJ2-2; no clear D gene. V was cut by 4 bases and J by 4 bases, with 7 bases left in between. This CDR3 has 13 residues. Per the germline V gene, CDR1 is MDHEN and CDR2 is SYDVKM. CDR3 loop: CASSSRGTGELFF. The CDR3 coding sequence is TGTGCCAGCAGTTCCCGCGGCACCGGGGAGCTGTTTTTT.

This clone has only one observation. The gene calls are TRBV5-1 and TRBJ1-3, with 7 positions matching TRBD1. This CDR3 region has 15 residues. With V trimmed by 4 bases and J by 0 bases, 4 bases remained unmatched. Germline V lookup: CDR1 SGHRS, CDR2 YFSETQ. DNA for the CDR3: TGCGCCAGCAGCGAGGGGACAGCCTCTGGAAACACCATATATTTT. It codes for CASSEGTASGNTIYF.